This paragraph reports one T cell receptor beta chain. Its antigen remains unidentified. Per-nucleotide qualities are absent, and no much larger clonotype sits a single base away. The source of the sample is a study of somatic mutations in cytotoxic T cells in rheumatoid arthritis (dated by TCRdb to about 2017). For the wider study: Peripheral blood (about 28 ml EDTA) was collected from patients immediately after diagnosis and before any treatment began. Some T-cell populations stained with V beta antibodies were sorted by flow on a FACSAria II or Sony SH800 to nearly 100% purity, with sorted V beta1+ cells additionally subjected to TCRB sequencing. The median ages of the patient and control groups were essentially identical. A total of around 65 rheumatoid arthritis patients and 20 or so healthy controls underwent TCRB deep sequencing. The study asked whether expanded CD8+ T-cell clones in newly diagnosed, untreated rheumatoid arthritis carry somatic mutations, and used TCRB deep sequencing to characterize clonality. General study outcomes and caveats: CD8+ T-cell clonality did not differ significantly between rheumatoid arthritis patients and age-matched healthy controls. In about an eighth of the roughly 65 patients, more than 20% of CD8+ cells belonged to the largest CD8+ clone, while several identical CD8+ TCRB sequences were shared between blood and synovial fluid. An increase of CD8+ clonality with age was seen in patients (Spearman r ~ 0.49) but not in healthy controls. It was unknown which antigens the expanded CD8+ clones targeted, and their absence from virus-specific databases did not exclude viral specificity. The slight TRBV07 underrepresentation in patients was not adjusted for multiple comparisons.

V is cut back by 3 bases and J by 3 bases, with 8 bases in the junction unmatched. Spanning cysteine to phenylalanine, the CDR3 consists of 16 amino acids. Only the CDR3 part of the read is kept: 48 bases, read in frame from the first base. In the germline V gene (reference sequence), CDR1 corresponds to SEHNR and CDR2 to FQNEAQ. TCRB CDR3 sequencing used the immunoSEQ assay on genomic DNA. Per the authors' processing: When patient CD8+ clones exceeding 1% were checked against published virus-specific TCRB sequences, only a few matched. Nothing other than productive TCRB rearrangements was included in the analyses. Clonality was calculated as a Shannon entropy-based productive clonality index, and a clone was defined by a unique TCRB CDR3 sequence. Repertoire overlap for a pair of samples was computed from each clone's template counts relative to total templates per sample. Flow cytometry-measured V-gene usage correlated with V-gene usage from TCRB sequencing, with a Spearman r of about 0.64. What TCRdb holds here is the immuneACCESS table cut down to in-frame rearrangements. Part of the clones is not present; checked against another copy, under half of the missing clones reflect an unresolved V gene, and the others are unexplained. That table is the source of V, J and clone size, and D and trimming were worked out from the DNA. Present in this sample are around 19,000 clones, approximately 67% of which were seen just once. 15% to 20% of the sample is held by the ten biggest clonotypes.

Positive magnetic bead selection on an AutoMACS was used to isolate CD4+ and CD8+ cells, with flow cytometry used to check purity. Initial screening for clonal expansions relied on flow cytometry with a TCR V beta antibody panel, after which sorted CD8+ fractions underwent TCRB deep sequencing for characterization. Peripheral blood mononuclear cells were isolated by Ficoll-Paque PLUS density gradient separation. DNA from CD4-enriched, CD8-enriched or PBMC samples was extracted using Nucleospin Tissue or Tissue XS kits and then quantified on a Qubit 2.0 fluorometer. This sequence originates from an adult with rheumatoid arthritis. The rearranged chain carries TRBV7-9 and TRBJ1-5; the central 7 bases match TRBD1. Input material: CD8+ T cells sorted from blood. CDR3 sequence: CASSFHTGTANQPQHF. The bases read TGTGCCAGCAGCTTCCACACCGGGACAGCCAATCAGCCCCAGCATTTT.